The present entry profiles one T cell receptor (beta chain) with its context. The CDR3 sequence is 14 residues long. Trimming at V came to 4 bases and at J to 7 bases, leaving 8 bases not matched to a gene. CDR1 and CDR2 (germline): SGHDT, YYEEEE. Extraction of RNA preceded its reverse transcription into cDNA, which served as the sequencing template. The method was immunoSEQ multiplex PCR; TCRdb's version includes in-frame clones alone and lacks a portion of them. Among about 69,000 clones, 50% to 75% were seen once, and the ten largest hold under 20%. The data belong to a study of CD8+ T cells in alopecia areata.

The source was CD8+ T cells sorted from blood, collected at week 0. The sequence came from a human donor with alopecia areata. The chain is built from TRBV5-6 and TRBJ2-3; the match to TRBD1 covers 8 bases. Here the CDR3 reads CASSAGQGANTQYF. CDR3 in DNA: TGTGCCAGCAGCGCCGGACAGGGAGCGAATACGCAGTATTTT.